The rows below give T cell receptor beta chains drawn from one sample of a study of blood T cell repertoires in COVID-19. The assay was immunoSEQ multiplex PCR, and TCRdb's table has in-frame clones only and misses some. This table has some 150,000 clones, 80% to 90% appearing once. The sample consisted of peripheral blood. The receptors come from a woman older than 75 with acute or convalescent COVID-19. CDR3s include the opening cysteine and the closing phenylalanine or tryptophan. The D gene is left open where the match is weak. A row's size may be missing; if present it is once, few, many or a size class.

V gene	J gene	D gene	clone size	CDR3 protein	CDR3 DNA
TRBV10-3	TRBJ2-2	NA	once	CAIGKGGAGTGELFF	TGTGCCATCGGAAAAGGGGGGGCCGGGACCGGGGAGCTGTTTTTT
TRBV2	TRBJ2-1	NA	NA	CASRTDGTHNEQFF	TGTGCCAGCAGGACCGACGGGACACACAATGAGCAGTTCTTC
TRBV7-2	TRBJ2-1	TRBD2	NA	CASSQVVASGGEFF	TGTGCCAGCAGCCAAGTGGTGGCTAGCGGGGGGGAGTTCTTC
TRBV18	TRBJ1-3	NA	NA	CASSPTGTGGNTIYF	TGTGCCAGCTCACCGACGGGAACAGGGGGAAACACCATATATTTT
TRBV4-1	TRBJ1-4	TRBD1	many	CASSQRRRGHEKLFF	TGCGCCAGCAGCCAAAGACGCAGGGGGCACGAAAAACTGTTTTTT
TRBV7-9	TRBJ1-1	TRBD1	NA	CASSLARGRTGGGNTEAFF	TGTGCCAGCAGCTTAGCCCGAGGAAGGACAGGGGGTGGAAATACTGAAGCTTTCTTT
TRBV9	TRBJ2-3	NA	once	CASSVSGIVGTDTQYF	TGTGCCAGCAGCGTCTCAGGGATCGTCGGCACAGATACGCAGTATTTT
TRBV5-6	TRBJ2-3	TRBD2	NA	CASSFAGTRVTDTQYF	TGTGCCAGCAGTTTCGCGGGGACTAGGGTGACAGATACGCAGTATTTT
TRBV10-3	TRBJ1-2	NA	NA	CAISAGYGYTF	TGTGCCATCAGTGCGGGCTATGGCTACACCTTC
TRBV5-4	TRBJ1-2	NA	NA	CASSLLRGDYGYTF	TGTGCCAGCAGCCTCCTGAGAGGAGACTATGGCTACACCTTC
TRBV4-1	TRBJ1-2	NA	NA	CASSQGGGIDYGYTF	TGCGCCAGCAGCCAAGGGGGGGGCATTGACTATGGCTACACCTTC
TRBV5-1	TRBJ2-7	TRBD1	NA	CASSLMGQWSYEQYF	TGCGCCAGCAGCTTGATGGGACAGTGGTCCTACGAGCAGTACTTC
TRBV7-2	TRBJ1-6	TRBD1	NA	CASSQDRNSPLHF	TGTGCCAGCAGCCAGGACAGGAACTCACCCCTCCACTTT
TRBV10-1	TRBJ1-1	NA	NA	CASSESGRSEAFF	TGCGCCAGCAGTGAGTCGGGCAGGTCCGAAGCTTTCTTT
TRBV19	TRBJ2-4	NA	NA	CASRPWGPLKGAKNIQYF	TGTGCCAGTAGGCCGTGGGGGCCCCTCAAGGGAGCCAAAAACATTCAGTACTTC
TRBV4-1	TRBJ2-1	NA	NA	CASSQVRVSSYNEQFF	TGCGCCAGCAGCCAAGTCAGGGTTAGCTCCTACAATGAGCAGTTCTTC
TRBV7-2	TRBJ1-3	TRBD1	NA	CASSPGGTGNTIYF	TGTGCCAGCAGTCCAGGGGGAACCGGAAACACCATATATTTT
TRBV7-8	TRBJ1-1	NA	NA	CASSALIRESTEAFF	TGTGCCAGCAGCGCCCTTATACGGGAGAGCACTGAAGCTTTCTTT
TRBV7-9	TRBJ1-1	TRBD1	NA	CASSPTGGTEAFF	TGTGCCAGCAGCCCTACAGGGGGGACTGAAGCTTTCTTT
TRBV19	TRBJ1-2	TRBD1	few	CASMTGGLAYGYTF	TGTGCCAGTATGACAGGGGGCCTGGCTTATGGCTACACCTTC
TRBV7-2	TRBJ1-1	NA	NA	CASSLDLSGSEGAFF	TGTGCCAGCAGCTTAGATTTGTCGGGAAGTGAGGGAGCTTTCTTT
TRBV2	TRBJ2-5	NA	NA	CASSESEGRETQYF	TGTGCCAGCAGTGAGTCGGAGGGGAGAGAGACCCAGTACTTC
TRBV7-8	TRBJ1-4	NA	NA	CASSLVGTGTNEKLFF	TGTGCCAGCAGCTTAGTTGGGACTGGGACTAATGAAAAACTGTTTTTT
TRBV5-1	TRBJ1-2	TRBD1	NA	CASSLGQGDYGYTF	TGCGCCAGCAGCCTGGGACAGGGGGACTATGGCTACACCTTC
TRBV5-5	TRBJ1-5	NA	NA	CASSFTNPGSGSNQPQHF	TGTGCCAGCAGCTTTACCAACCCGGGATCGGGAAGCAATCAGCCCCAGCATTTT
TRBV5-1	TRBJ2-1	NA	NA	CASTRQSYSYNEQFF	TGCGCCAGCACCCGACAGAGTTATTCCTACAATGAGCAGTTCTTC
TRBV18	TRBJ1-3	NA	NA	CASARGDGNTIYF	TGTGCCAGCGCTCGCGGGGATGGAAACACCATATATTTT